Described below is a single TCR beta chain sequence and its context. Its specificity is not known. This entry comes from a study of a mutant IDH1 vaccine in newly diagnosed glioma. About the research overall: Across weeks 1, 3, 5, 7, 11, 15, 19 and 23, patients received a vaccination each time, eight in all. Therapy received beforehand was radiotherapy, temozolomide, or both, with most patients given both. Sex distribution of treated patients was approximately 62% male and approximately 38% female; mean age was around 40 years. Study-level results: Vaccination induced immune responses in approximately 94% of patients.

Libraries were prepared by immunoSEQ multiplex PCR; TCRdb keeps only in-frame clonotypes and omits some of them. The table shows approximately 57,000 clones, with about 81% occurring only once. Time point in this sample: week 23, last vaccination. Vaccinated patients received 300 ug of mutant IDH1 20-mer peptide per dose, with topical imiquimod. The CDR3 has 14 residues. Trimming cost V 0 bases and J 12 bases, with 17 bases left between them. The germline CDR1 and CDR2 sequences are LGHNA and YSLEER. V usage is TRBV4-3 and J usage is TRBJ1-1, with D possibly TRBD1 on 5 matching bases. The sequencing used PBMCs, collected from a glioma patient whose treatment included an IDH1 peptide vaccine. The receptor was isolated from a woman aged 35 to 49 with glioma. Some clones in this sample may be carry-over from other donors' samples. CDR3 amino acids: CASSQEWQEGDTFF. DNA for the CDR3: TGCGCCAGCAGCCAAGAATGGCAAGAAGGGGATACTTTCTTT.